The 23 T cell receptor beta chains given below trace back to one sample, sequenced in a study of T-cell reconstitution after alpha-beta-depleted transplantation in children. Unique molecular identifiers were used to barcode this TCRbeta library. TCRdb reprocessed the PCR reads with MiXCR, giving one entry per CDR3 protein. The table lists approximately 800,000 distinct CDR3 sequences, 16% of them singletons. The sample was PBMCs, mostly from graft donor cells, taken 360 days after TCRalphabeta/CD19-depleted stem cell transplant. These receptors all stem from a male patient between 10 and 17 years old who had a stem cell transplant for acute lymphoblastic leukemia, so the T cells may come from the graft donor.

Only a few counts were recorded for this clonotype. The rearrangement joins TRBV27 to TRBJ1-1; D unclear. CDR3 length: 16 residues. The V gene's germline CDR1 is MNHEY and CDR2 SMNVEV (reference sequence). Trimming shortened V by 6 bases and J by 5 bases, and 22 bases separated the two germline ends. CDR3 in DNA: TGTGCCAGCAGCCGTTTGGGTGGACGGAGGAGTACTGAAGCTTTCTTT. Translated, it gives CASSRLGGRRSTEAFF.

The chain combines TRBV2 with TRBJ2-4; 9 positions match TRBD1. CDR3 length: 16 amino acids. The germline V gene has CDR1 SNHLY and CDR2 FYNNEI. After removal of 6 bases from V and 5 bases from J, the junction contained 11 bases not matched to a gene. The CDR3 DNA follows: TGTGCCAGCAGACCTACCGGGACAGGGTACCAAAACATTCAGTACTTC. It specifies CASRPTGTGYQNIQYF.

The gene calls are TRBV11-2 and TRBJ1-2; D not resolved. Trimming shortened V by 0 bases and J by 4 bases, and 9 bases separated the two germline ends. Germline V gives CDR1 SGHAT, CDR2 FQNNGV. The CDR3 runs to 14 residues. CDR3 in amino acids: CASSLDARIYGYTF. CDR3 in DNA: TGTGCCAGCAGCTTAGATGCCAGGATCTATGGCTACACCTTC.

This clonotype was seen a handful of times. The chain combines TRBV18 with TRBJ1-1, with D possibly being TRBD1 (5 bases). Germline CDR1 and CDR2: KGHSH and LQKENI. This CDR3 is built from 13 residues. Trimming pared 4 bases from V and 7 bases from J, leaving 13 bases between. As DNA, the CDR3 is TGTGCCAGCTCACTCCGGGACGGATTTGAAGCTTTCTTT. Its protein is CASSLRDGFEAFF.

This clonotype has a count of ten or more. The rearrangement joins TRBV18 to TRBJ2-1; possibly TRBD1 for D (6 bases). Germline CDR1 is KGHSH and CDR2 is LQKENI. The CDR3 has 16 residues. Trimming took off 0 bases at V and 6 bases at J, with 15 bases between the two ends. The chain's CDR3 is CASSPPAATGTNEQFF. The CDR3 DNA reads TGTGCCAGCTCACCACCCGCTGCCACAGGGACCAATGAGCAGTTCTTC.

This chain joins TRBV4-2 and TRBJ2-1; 7 bases agree with TRBD1. This CDR3 comprises 12 residues. J was trimmed by 10 bases and V by 3 bases; bases with no gene match: 3. Germline V gene sequence: CDR1 LGHNA, CDR2 YNFKEQ. The CDR3 DNA follows: TGTGCCAGCAGCCATCTGGACAGGGAGCAGTTCTTC. Encoded protein: CASSHLDREQFF.

This clonotype was detected only a few times. V usage is TRBV4-1 and J usage is TRBJ1-1; TRBD1 might be the D (5 bases). The CDR3 runs 15 residues. V was clipped by 4 bases and J by 0 bases, with 12 bases between them. CDR1 and CDR2 from the germline V gene are MGHRA and YSYEKL. DNA of the CDR3: TGCGCCAGCAGCCCGGGGGGGTCCCTGAACACTGAAGCTTTCTTT. Its protein product is CASSPGGSLNTEAFF.

J is TRBJ1-4 and V is TRBV11-2, with no clear D. CDR1 and CDR2 from the germline V gene are SGHAT and FQNNGV. V was trimmed by 1 base and J by 0 bases, leaving 9 bases between them. CDR3 size: 16 residues. The CDR3 here is CASSLGHFATNEKLFF. The CDR3 region has the DNA TGTGCCAGCAGCTTAGGGCACTTTGCAACTAATGAAAAACTGTTTTTT. Full variable domain (remainder filled in from reference TRBV11-2 and TRBJ1-4): EAGVAQSPRYKIIEKRQSVAFWCNPISGHATLYWYQQILGQGPKLLIQFQNNGVVDDSQLPKDRFSAERLKGVDSTLKIQPAKLEDSAVYLCASSLGHFATNEKLFFGSGTQLSVL.

This clonotype has more than one count but fewer than ten. The chain employs TRBV27 and TRBJ1-1; D perhaps matches TRBD1 (6 bases). In germline, CDR1 is MNHEY, CDR2 SMNVEV (reference sequence). The CDR3 length is 17 residues. Trimming left V 5 bases short and J 0 bases short, with 19 bases between. The DNA of the CDR3 is TGTGCCAGCAGTCCCCACAGGGACTTGGATGTGAACACTGAAGCTTTCTTT. Its translation is CASSPHRDLDVNTEAFF.

The chain is built from TRBV13 and TRBJ2-7; D is perhaps TRBD2 (5 bases). The CDR3 has 12 amino acids. The germline gives CDR1 PRHDT, CDR2 FYEKMQ (reference sequence). The V gene lost 7 bases and the J gene lost 6 bases, with 13 bases spanning the gap. The CDR3 protein is CASTQREREQYF. DNA of the CDR3: TGTGCCAGCACCCAGAGGGAGCGCGAGCAGTACTTC.

This clonotype was recorded at least ten times. The chain links TRBV7-3 to TRBJ2-3, with TRBD2 identical over 7 bases. Germline V lookup: CDR1 SGHTA, CDR2 FQGTGA. The J segment lost 0 bases and the V segment lost 5 bases, leaving 14 bases of the junction unmatched. This CDR3 has 18 residues. In nucleotides, the CDR3 is TGTGCCAGCAGCGCGGGTCCTCAAGCGGGACGGAGCACAGATACGCAGTATTTT. Translating it yields CASSAGPQAGRSTDTQYF.

Only a few counts were recorded for this clonotype. V usage is TRBV7-3 and J usage is TRBJ2-1, with 8 positions matching TRBD2. Germline CDR1 is SGHTA and CDR2 is FQGTGA. CDR3 length: 14 amino acids. Trimming removed 2 bases from V and 6 bases from J; junction bases left unmatched: 3. The CDR3 region has the DNA TGTGCCAGCAGCTTAGCGGGAGGCATCAATGAGCAGTTCTTC. This encodes CASSLAGGINEQFF.

This chain uses TRBV4-1 with TRBJ2-7, with D hard to call. V was shortened by 1 base and J by 1 base, with 17 bases between the two germline ends. The CDR3 is 17 residues long. Germline CDR1 MGHRA, CDR2 YSYEKL. The CDR3 loop is CASSQGSGPLPSYEQYF. CDR3 bases: TGCGCCAGCAGCCAAGGATCGGGTCCCCTTCCTTCCTACGAGCAGTACTTC.

This clonotype was recorded a few times. V is TRBV12-5 and J is TRBJ2-1; 7 positions agree with TRBD1. Germline CDR1 is LGHNT and CDR2 is FRNRAP. CDR3 length: 15 amino acids. With V trimmed by 6 bases and J by 8 bases, 13 bases remained unmatched. The CDR3 coding sequence is TGTGCTAGTGGCCCCCCTTGGACAGGCAGATATGAGCAGTTCTTC. It is translated as CASGPPWTGRYEQFF.

The CDR3 loop is CASSHSYAGAREQFF. CDR3 nucleotide sequence: TGTGCCAGCAGCCATTCGTATGCGGGAGCTCGTGAGCAGTTCTTC. The chain has TRBV3-1 and TRBJ2-1, with TRBD2 matching 7 bases. The CDR3 loop spans 15 amino acids. Germline trimming cut 3 bases from V and 9 bases from J; bases unmatched to any gene: 11. The germline gives CDR1 LGHDT, CDR2 YNNKEL (reference sequence).

The gene calls are TRBV11-2 and TRBJ2-1, with 16 bases that match TRBD2. Trimming at V came to 6 bases and at J to 8 bases, leaving 4 bases not matched to a gene. Germline CDR1 reads SGHAT; CDR2 reads FQNNGV. The CDR3 runs 15 residues. For the CDR3, the DNA is TGTGCCAGCAGGGGACTAGCGGGAGGGGGCGATGAGCAGTTCTTC. Its protein is CASRGLAGGGDEQFF.

This clonotype was detected only a few times. The CDR3 nucleotides are TGTGCCAGCAGCTGGCCCGCTGGAGAGACCCAGTACTTC. Translation gives CASSWPAGETQYF. The genes are TRBV7-9 and TRBJ2-5; D remains unclear. Germline V gene data show CDR1 as SEHNR and CDR2 as FQNEAQ (reference sequence). The CDR3 is 13 amino acids. With 4 bases removed from V and 4 bases from J, the gap between germline ends came to 10 bases.

In this sample, this clonotype turned up a few times. V and J are TRBV5-4 and TRBJ2-6; D unresolved. CDR3 size: 16 residues. Trimming left V 4 bases short and J 4 bases short, with 15 bases between. Germline lookup yields CDR1 SGHNT and CDR2 YYREEE (reference sequence). DNA for the CDR3: TGTGCCAGCAGCCCATCACCGCGCTCAGGGGCCAACGTCCTGACTTTC. Translated, it gives CASSPSPRSGANVLTF.

A few counts support this clonotype. This chain joins TRBV3-1 and TRBJ1-2; D gene unclear. This CDR3 contains 14 residues. The germline gives CDR1 LGHDT, CDR2 YNNKEL (reference sequence). Between the trimmed V and J ends, which lost 1 base and 8 bases, there was a span of 14 bases. The CDR3 nucleotides read TGTGCCAGCAGCCAAGGGCCGAGAGGGTCCGGCTACACCTTC. Translating it yields CASSQGPRGSGYTF.

This clonotype appeared many times. The chain has TRBV5-6 and TRBJ2-5; D possibly corresponds to TRBD2 (5 bases). This CDR3 comprises 13 residues. CDR1 SGHDT and CDR2 YYEEEE come from the germline V gene. V was shortened by 4 bases and J by 2 bases, with 9 bases between the two germline ends. The CDR3 DNA follows: TGTGCCAGCAGCCCCCTAGCACAAGAGACCCAGTACTTC. Its translation is CASSPLAQETQYF. Drawing the rest from reference TRBV5-6 and TRBJ2-5, the complete variable domain is DAGVTQSPTHLIKTRGQQVTLRCSPKSGHDTVSWYQQALGQGPQFIFQYYEEEERQRGNFPDRFSGHQFPNYSSELNVNALLLGDSALYLCASSPLAQETQYFGPGTRLLVL.

This clonotype was counted only a few times. This chain links TRBV20-1 with TRBJ2-7; 9 nucleotides agree with TRBD2. The germline V gene has CDR1 DFQATT and CDR2 SNEGSKA (reference sequence). The CDR3 runs to 14 residues. With 5 bases clipped from V and 3 bases from J, the junction kept 8 bases outside the gene matches. In nucleotides, the CDR3 is TGCAGTGCTGCCTGGCGGGAGGGTCTCTACGAGCAGTACTTC. Translated: CSAAWREGLYEQYF.

This clonotype showed up many times. The chain links TRBV10-3 to TRBJ2-1, with 12 bases fitting TRBD2. Trimming cost V 11 bases and J 8 bases; bases outside gene matches: 7. This CDR3 comprises 13 residues. CDR1 is ENHRY and CDR2 is SYGVKD in the germline V gene. CDR3 amino acids: CAVRLAGDYEQFF. The CDR3 DNA follows: TGTGCCGTTAGACTAGCGGGAGACTATGAGCAGTTCTTC.

The chain combines TRBV5-1 with TRBJ2-3; 14 bases are shared with TRBD2. There are 18 residues in the CDR3. Germline-derived CDR1 and CDR2 are SGHRS and YFSETQ. Trimming took 4 bases from V and 3 from J; bases not matched to a gene: 10. Written as DNA, the CDR3 is TGCGCCAGCAGCCTGGGACTAGCGGGAGTTTGGAGTACAGATACGCAGTATTTT. This gives the protein CASSLGLAGVWSTDTQYF.